Sequencing of this TCR beta chain was carried out in a study of identical twins. General study results and limits: Conclusions relied on cross-sectional statistical analysis, not following the same donors. Because invariant MAIT and iNKT cells could be present, zero-insertion analyses could be partly confounded.

V dropped 2 bases and J dropped 6 bases, with 17 bases sitting between them. Per germline, CDR1 SQVTM and CDR2 ANQGSEA. CDR3 length equals 15 residues. In every case, the donor was a healthy Caucasian. One entry per CDR3 protein, called by TCRdb with MiXCR from the 5' RACE reads. This sample has hundreds of thousands of distinct CDR3 sequences, with less than 7% found just once. This clonotype was counted at least ten times. Its matching antigen is unknown. This chain uses TRBV29-1 with TRBJ2-1, with D perhaps TRBD2 (7 bases). This sequence was found in a man younger than 30 in good health. Source material: naive T cells sorted from blood. The CDR3 DNA sequence: TGCAGCGTTGAATTCCGGGGGCGCGGGGGCAATGAGCAGTTCTTC. Amino acids: CSVEFRGRGGNEQFF.